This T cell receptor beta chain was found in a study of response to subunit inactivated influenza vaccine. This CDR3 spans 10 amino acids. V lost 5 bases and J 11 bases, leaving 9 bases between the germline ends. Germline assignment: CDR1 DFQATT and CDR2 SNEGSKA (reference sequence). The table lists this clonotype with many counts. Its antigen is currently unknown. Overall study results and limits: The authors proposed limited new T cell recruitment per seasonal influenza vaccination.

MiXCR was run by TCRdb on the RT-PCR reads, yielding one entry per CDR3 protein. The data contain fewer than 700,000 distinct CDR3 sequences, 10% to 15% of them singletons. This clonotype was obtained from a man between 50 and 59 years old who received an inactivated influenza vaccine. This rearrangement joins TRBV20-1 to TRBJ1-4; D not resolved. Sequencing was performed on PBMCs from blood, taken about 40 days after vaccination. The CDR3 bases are TGCAGTGCTGAGTTCGGGAAACTGTTTTTT. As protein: CSAEFGKLFF.